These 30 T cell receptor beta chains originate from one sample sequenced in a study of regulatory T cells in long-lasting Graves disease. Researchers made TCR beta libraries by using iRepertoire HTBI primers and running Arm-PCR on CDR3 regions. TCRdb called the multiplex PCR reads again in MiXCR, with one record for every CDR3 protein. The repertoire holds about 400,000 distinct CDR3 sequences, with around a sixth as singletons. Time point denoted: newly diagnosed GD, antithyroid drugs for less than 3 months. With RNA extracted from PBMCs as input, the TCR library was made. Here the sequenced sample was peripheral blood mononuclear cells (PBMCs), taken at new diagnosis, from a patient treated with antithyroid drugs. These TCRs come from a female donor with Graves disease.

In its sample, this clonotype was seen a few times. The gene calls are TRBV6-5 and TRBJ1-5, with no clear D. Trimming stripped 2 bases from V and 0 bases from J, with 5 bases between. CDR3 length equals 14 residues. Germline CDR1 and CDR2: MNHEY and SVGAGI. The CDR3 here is CASSYVGSNQPQHF. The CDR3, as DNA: TGTGCCAGCAGTTACGTGGGTAGCAATCAGCCCCAGCATTTT.

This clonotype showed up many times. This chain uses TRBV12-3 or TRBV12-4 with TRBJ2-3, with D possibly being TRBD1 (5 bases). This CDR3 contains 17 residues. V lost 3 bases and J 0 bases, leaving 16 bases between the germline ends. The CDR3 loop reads CASSFFVAGPSTDTQYF. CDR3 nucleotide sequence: TGTGCCAGCAGTTTTTTCGTTGCAGGGCCTAGCACAGATACGCAGTATTTT.

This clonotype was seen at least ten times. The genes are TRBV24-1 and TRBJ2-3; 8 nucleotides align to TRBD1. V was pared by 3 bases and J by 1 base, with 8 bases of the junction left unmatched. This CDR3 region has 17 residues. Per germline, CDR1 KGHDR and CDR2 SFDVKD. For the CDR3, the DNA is TGTGCCACCAGTGATACAAACATGGGACAGGGCACAGATACGCAGTATTTT. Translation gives CATSDTNMGQGTDTQYF.

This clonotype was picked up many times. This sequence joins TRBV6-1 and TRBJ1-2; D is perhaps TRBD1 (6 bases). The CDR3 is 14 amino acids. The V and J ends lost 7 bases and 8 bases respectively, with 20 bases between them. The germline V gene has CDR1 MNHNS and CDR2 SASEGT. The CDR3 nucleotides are TGTGCCAGCAACGACCAGGGGCGCGCGGGAGGCTACACCTTC. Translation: CASNDQGRAGGYTF.

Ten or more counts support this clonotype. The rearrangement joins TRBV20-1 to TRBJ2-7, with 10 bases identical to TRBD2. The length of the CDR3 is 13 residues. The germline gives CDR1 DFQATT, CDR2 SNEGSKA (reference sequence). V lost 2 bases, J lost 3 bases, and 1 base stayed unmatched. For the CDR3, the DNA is TGCAGTGCTAGACTAGCGGGAGTCTACGAGCAGTACTTC. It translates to CSARLAGVYEQYF.

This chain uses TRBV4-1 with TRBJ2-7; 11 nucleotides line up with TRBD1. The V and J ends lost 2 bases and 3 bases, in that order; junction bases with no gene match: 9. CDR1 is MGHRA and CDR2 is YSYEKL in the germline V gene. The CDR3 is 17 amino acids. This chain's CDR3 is CASSQLHGGTGGYEQYF. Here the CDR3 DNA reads TGCGCCAGCAGCCAACTACACGGCGGGACAGGGGGCTACGAGCAGTACTTC.

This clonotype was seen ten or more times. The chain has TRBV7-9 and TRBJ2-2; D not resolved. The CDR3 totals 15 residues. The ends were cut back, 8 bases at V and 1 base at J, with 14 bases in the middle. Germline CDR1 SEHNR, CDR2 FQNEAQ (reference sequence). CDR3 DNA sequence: TGTGCCAGCCTCTTAGGCCGGCGGAACACCGGGGAGCTGTTTTTT. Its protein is CASLLGRRNTGELFF. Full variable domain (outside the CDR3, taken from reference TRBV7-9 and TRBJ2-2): DTGVSQNPRHKITKRGQNVTFRCDPISEHNRLYWYRQTLGQGPEFLTYFQNEAQLEKSRLLSDRFSAERPKGSFSTLEIQRTEQGDSAMYLCASLLGRRNTGELFFGEGSRLTVL.

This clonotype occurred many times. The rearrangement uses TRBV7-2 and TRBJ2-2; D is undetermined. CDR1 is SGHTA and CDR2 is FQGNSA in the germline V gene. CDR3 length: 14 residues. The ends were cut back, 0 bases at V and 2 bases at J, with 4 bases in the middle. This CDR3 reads CASSLAINTGELFF. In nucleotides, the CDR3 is TGTGCCAGCAGCTTAGCTATAAACACCGGGGAGCTGTTTTTT. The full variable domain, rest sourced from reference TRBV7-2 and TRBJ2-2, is GAGVSQSPSNKVTEKGKDVELRCDPISGHTALYWYRQSLGQGLEFLIYFQGNSAPDKSGLPSDRFSAERTGGSVSTLTIQRTQQEDSAVYLCASSLAINTGELFFGEGSRLTVL.

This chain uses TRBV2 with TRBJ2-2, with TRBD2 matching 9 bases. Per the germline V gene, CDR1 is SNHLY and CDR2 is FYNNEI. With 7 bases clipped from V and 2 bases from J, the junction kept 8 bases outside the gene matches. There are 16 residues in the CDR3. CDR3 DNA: TGTGCCAGCAACGCAGGACTAGCGCCTAACACCGGGGAGCTGTTTTTT. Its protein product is CASNAGLAPNTGELFF. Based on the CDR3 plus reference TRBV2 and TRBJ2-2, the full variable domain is EPEVTQTPSHQVTQMGQEVILRCVPISNHLYFYWYRQILGQKVEFLVSFYNNEISEKSEIFDDQFSVERPDGSNFTLKIRSTKLEDSAMYFCASNAGLAPNTGELFFGEGSRLTVL.

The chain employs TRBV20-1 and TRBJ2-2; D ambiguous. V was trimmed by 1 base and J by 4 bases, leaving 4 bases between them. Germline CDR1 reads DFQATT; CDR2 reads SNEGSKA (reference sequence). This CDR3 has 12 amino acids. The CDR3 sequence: CSARGLTGELFF. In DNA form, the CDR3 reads TGCAGTGCTAGAGGACTCACCGGGGAGCTGTTTTTT.

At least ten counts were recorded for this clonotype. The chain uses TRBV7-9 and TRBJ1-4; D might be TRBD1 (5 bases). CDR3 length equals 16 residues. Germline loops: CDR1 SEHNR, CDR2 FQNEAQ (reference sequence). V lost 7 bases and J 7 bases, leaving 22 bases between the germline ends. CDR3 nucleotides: TGTGCCAGCAAGGGAACCCAGGGACCCAAGATTGAAAAACTGTTTTTT. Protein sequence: CASKGTQGPKIEKLFF.

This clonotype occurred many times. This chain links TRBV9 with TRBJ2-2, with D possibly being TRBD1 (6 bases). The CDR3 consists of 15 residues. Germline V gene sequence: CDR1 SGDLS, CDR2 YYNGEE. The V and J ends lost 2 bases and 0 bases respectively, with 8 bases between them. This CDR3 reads CASSVGTSNTGELFF. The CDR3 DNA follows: TGTGCCAGCAGCGTCGGGACATCGAACACCGGGGAGCTGTTTTTT.

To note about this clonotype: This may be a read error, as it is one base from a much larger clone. CDR3 coding DNA: TGCGCCGGCAGCTTGTCGCTAGCGGGAAACAATGAGCAGTTCTTC. Its translation is CAGSLSLAGNNEQFF. The chain couples TRBV5-1 to TRBJ2-1, with 9 bases matching TRBD2. The germline V gene encodes CDR1 SGHRS and CDR2 YFSETQ. The CDR3 is made up of 15 amino acids.

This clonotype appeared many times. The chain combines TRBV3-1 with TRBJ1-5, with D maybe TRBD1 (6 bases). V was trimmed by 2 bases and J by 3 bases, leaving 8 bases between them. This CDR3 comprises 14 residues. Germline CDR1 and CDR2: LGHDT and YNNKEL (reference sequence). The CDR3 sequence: CASSQRDTNQPQHF. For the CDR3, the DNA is TGTGCCAGCAGCCAAAGGGACACCAATCAGCCCCAGCATTTT.

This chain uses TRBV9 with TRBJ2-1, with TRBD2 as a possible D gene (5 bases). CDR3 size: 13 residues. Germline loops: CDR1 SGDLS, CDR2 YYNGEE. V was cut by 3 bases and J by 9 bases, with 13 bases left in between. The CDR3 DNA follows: TGTGCCAGCAGCGCGGAGGCCCCGTTTGAGCAGTTCTTC. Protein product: CASSAEAPFEQFF.

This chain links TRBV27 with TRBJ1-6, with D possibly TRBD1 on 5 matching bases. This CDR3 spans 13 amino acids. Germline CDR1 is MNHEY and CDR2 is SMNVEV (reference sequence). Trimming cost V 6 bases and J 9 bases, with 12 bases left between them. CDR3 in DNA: TGTGCCAGCAGGAGGGGTGGGGCTTCACCCCTCCACTTT. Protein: CASRRGGASPLHF.

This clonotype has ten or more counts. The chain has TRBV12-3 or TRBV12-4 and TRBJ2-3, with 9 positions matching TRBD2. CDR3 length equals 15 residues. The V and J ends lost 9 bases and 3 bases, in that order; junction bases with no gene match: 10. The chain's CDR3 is CASDLGGRVTDTQYF. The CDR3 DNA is TGTGCCAGTGATCTCGGCGGGAGGGTGACAGATACGCAGTATTTT.

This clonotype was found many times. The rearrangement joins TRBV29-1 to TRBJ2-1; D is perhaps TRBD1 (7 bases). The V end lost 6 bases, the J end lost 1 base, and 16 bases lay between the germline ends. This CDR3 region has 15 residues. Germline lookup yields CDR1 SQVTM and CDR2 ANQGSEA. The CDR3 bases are TGCAGCGTCGCGGGACAGAAGTCGTCCTACAATGAGCAGTTCTTC. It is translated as CSVAGQKSSYNEQFF.

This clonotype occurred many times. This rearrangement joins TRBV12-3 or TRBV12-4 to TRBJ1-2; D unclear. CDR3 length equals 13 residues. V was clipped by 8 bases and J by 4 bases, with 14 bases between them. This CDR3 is CASQSGSGYGYTF. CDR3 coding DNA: TGTGCCAGCCAGTCGGGCTCGGGCTATGGCTACACCTTC.

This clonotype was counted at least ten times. The CDR3 sequence: CASTTQAHEQYF. The CDR3, as DNA: TGTGCCAGCACAACTCAGGCCCACGAGCAGTACTTC. The rearrangement links TRBV6-4 to TRBJ2-7, with unresolved D. Trimming took off 7 bases at V and 5 bases at J, with 12 bases between the two ends. Germline CDR1 is MRHNA and CDR2 is SNTAGT. This CDR3 contains 12 residues.

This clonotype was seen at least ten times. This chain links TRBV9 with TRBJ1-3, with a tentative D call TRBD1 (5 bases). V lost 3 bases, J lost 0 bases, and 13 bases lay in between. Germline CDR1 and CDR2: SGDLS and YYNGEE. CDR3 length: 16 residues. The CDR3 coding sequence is TGTGCCAGCAGCGAGGGGTCCGGCTACTCTGGAAACACCATATATTTT. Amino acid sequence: CASSEGSGYSGNTIYF. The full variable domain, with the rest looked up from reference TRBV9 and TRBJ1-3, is DSGVTQTPKHLITATGQRVTLRCSPRSGDLSVYWYQQSLDQGLQFLIQYYNGEERAKGNILERFSAQQFPDLHSELNLSSLELGDSALYFCASSEGSGYSGNTIYFGEGSWLTVV.

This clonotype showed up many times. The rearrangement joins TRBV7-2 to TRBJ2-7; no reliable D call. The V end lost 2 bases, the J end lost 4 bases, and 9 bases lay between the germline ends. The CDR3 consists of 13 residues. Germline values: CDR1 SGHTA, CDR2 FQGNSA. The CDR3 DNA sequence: TGTGCCAGCAGCTTATTTCCCGCTTACGAGCAGTACTTC. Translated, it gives CASSLFPAYEQYF.

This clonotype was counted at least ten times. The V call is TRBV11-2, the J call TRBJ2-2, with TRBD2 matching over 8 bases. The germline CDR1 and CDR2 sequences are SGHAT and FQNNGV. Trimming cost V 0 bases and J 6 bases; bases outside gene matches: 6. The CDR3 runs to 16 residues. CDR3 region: CASSLDLWREAGELFF. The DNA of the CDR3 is TGTGCCAGCAGCTTAGATCTTTGGCGGGAGGCCGGGGAGCTGTTTTTT. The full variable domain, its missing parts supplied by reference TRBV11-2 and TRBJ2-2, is EAGVAQSPRYKIIEKRQSVAFWCNPISGHATLYWYQQILGQGPKLLIQFQNNGVVDDSQLPKDRFSAERLKGVDSTLKIQPAKLEDSAVYLCASSLDLWREAGELFFGEGSRLTVL.

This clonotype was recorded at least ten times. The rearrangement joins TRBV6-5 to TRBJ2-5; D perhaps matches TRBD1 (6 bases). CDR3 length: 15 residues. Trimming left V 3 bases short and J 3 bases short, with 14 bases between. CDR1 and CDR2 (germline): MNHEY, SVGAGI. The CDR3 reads CASSYHGQTKETQYF. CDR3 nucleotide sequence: TGTGCCAGCAGTTATCACGGACAGACCAAAGAGACCCAGTACTTC.

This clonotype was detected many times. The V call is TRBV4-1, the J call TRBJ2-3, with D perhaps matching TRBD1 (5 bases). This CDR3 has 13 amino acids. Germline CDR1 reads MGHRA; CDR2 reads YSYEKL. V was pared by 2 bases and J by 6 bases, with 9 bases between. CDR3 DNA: TGCGCCAGCAGCCAAATAGCAGGGGATACGCAGTATTTT. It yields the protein CASSQIAGDTQYF.

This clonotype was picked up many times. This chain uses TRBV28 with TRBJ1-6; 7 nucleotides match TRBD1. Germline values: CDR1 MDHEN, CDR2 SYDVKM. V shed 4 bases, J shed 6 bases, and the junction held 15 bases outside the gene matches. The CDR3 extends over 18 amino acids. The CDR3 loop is CASSSTLVQGPLNSPLHF. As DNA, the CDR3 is TGTGCCAGCAGTTCCACCCTGGTACAGGGGCCGCTTAATTCACCCCTCCACTTT.

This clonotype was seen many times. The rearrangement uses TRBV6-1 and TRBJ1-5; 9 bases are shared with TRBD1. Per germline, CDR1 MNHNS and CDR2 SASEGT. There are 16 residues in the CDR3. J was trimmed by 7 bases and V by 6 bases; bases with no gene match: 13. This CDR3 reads CASRRVTGGAGQPQHF. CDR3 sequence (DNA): TGTGCCAGCAGGCGGGTAACAGGGGGCGCAGGGCAGCCCCAGCATTTT.

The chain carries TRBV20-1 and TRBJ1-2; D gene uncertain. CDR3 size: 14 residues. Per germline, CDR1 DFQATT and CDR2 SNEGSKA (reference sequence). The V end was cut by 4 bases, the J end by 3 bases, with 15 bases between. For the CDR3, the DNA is TGCAGTGCTAACGAGGGCCGCGGTTACTATGGCTACACCTTC. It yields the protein CSANEGRGYYGYTF.

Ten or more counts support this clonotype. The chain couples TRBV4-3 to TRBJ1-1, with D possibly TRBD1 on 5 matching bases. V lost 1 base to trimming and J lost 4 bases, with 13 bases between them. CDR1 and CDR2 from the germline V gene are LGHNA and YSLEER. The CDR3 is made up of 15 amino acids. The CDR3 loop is CASSQVVGDPTEAFF. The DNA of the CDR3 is TGCGCCAGCAGCCAAGTTGTAGGGGACCCCACTGAAGCTTTCTTT.

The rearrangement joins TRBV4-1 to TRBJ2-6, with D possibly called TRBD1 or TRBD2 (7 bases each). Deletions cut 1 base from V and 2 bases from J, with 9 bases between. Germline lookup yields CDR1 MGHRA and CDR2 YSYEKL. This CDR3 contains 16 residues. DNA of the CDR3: TGCGCCAGCAGCCAAGCAGGGGGGGCTGGGGCCAACGTCCTGACTTTC. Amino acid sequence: CASSQAGGAGANVLTF.